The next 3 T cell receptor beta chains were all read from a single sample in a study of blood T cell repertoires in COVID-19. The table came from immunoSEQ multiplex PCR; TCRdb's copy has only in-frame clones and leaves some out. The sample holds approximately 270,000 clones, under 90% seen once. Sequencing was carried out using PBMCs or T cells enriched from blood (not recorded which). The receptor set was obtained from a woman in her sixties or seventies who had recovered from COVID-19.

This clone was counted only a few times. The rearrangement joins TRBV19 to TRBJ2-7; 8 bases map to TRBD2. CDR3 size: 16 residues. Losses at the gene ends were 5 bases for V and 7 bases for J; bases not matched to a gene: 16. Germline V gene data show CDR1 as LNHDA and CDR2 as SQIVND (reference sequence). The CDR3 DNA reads TGTGCCAGTAGTGGGGGAGCGGGAGTCCACCGAGGAGAGCAGTACTTC. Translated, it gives CASSGGAGVHRGEQYF. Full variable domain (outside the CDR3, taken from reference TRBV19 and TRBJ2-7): DGGITQSPKYLFRKEGQNVTLSCEQNLNHDAMYWYRQDPGQGLRLIYYSQIVNDFQKGDIAEGYSVSREKKESFPLTVTSAQKNPTAFYLCASSGGAGVHRGEQYFGPGTRLTVT.

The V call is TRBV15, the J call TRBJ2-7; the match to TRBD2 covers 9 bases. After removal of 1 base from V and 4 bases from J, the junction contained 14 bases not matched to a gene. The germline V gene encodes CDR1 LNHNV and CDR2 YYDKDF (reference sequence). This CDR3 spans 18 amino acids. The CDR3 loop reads CATSRGGFGRGGLYEQYF. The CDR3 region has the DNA TGTGCCACCAGCAGAGGTGGATTTGGGCGGGGGGGCCTTTACGAGCAGTACTTC.

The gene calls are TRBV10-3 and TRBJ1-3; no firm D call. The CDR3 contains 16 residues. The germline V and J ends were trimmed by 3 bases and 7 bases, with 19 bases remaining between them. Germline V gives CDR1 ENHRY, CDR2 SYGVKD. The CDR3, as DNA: TGTGCCATCAGTGATTGGTCCCAGGAAAGTTGGAACACCATATATTTT. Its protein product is CAISDWSQESWNTIYF.